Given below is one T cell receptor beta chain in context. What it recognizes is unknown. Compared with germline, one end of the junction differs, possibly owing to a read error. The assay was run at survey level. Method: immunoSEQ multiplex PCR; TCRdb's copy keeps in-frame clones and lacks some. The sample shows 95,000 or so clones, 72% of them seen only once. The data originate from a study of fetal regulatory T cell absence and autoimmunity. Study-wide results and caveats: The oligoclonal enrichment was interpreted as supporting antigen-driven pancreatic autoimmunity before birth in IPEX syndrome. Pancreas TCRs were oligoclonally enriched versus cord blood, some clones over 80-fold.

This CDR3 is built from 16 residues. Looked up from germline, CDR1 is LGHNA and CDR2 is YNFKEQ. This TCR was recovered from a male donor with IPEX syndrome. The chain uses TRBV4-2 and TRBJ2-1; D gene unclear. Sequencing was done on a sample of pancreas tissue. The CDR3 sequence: CASSQPQRRSYNEQLF. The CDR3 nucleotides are TGTGCCAGCAGCCAGCCACAAAGGCGGTCCTACAATGAGCAGCTCTTC.